Presented here are 16 T cell receptor beta chains from one specimen sequenced in a study of T cells in Graves' hyperthyroidism and ophthalmopathy. TCR beta CDR3 region amplification was performed from RNA transcripts. The primer set for the first-round RT-PCR of the TCR CDR3 was HTBI. TCRdb reprocessed the multiplex PCR reads with MiXCR, giving one entry per CDR3 protein. The table lists 800,000 or so distinct CDR3 sequences, 38% of them singletons. Specimen: blood. Receptors originate from a young man with Graves' hyperthyroidism.

This clonotype was recorded at least ten times. The chain has TRBV7-9 and TRBJ1-4, with no clear D. This CDR3 region has 12 residues. V dropped 2 bases and J dropped 7 bases, with 5 bases sitting between them. CDR1 is SEHNR and CDR2 is FQNEAQ in the germline V gene (reference sequence). Here the CDR3 DNA reads TGTGCCAGCAGCTTATTGGGTGAAAAACTGTTTTTT. It translates to CASSLLGEKLFF.

This clonotype was observed a handful of times. The rearrangement links TRBV5-1 to TRBJ1-2; a possible D gene is TRBD1 (6 bases). V lost 0 bases to trimming and J lost 2 bases, with 14 bases between them. Germline-derived CDR1 and CDR2 are SGHRS and YFSETQ. The CDR3 totals 16 residues. The CDR3 is CASSLESAGANYGYTF. The CDR3 bases are TGCGCCAGCAGCTTGGAGTCGGCAGGGGCGAACTATGGCTACACCTTC.

This clonotype has a handful of counts. J is TRBJ1-2 and V is TRBV12-3 or TRBV12-4; D is undetermined. Trimming pared 8 bases from V and 8 bases from J, leaving 15 bases between. The length of the CDR3 is 12 residues. The CDR3 sequence: CASPKQREGYTF. In DNA, the CDR3 is TGTGCCAGCCCGAAACAGCGTGAGGGCTACACCTTC.

This clonotype was detected only a few times. V and J are TRBV9 and TRBJ1-1; 9 nucleotides align to TRBD1. Germline CDR1 SGDLS, CDR2 YYNGEE. The V gene end was trimmed by 0 bases and the J gene end by 5 bases; junction bases not matched to a gene: 11. This CDR3 has 17 amino acids. For the CDR3, the DNA is TGTGCCAGCAGCGTAGGGAGGACACAGGGGGCAGGTACTGAAGCTTTCTTT. Its translation: CASSVGRTQGAGTEAFF.

Concerning this clonotype: The germline gene is not matched at one end of the junction; a read error may be the cause. This rearrangement joins TRBV4-3 to TRBJ1-2, with D maybe TRBD1 (6 bases). The CDR3 runs 12 residues. Germline CDR1 and CDR2: LGHNA and YSLEER. DNA for the CDR3: TGCGCCAGCAGCCAAGATGTGGGACATTCCTACTTC. Amino acids: CASSQDVGHSYF.

This clonotype was seen a single time. The chain has TRBV2 and TRBJ2-2; 7 bases map to TRBD2. CDR3 length: 13 amino acids. The ends lost 4 bases at V and 8 bases at J; junction bases unmatched: 4. Germline CDR1 SNHLY, CDR2 FYNNEI. The CDR3 sequence: CASSVGRDGELFF. CDR3 in DNA: TGTGCCAGCAGTGTTGGGAGGGATGGGGAGCTGTTTTTT.

This clonotype appeared many times. The V and J genes are TRBV29-1 and TRBJ1-5; 9 nucleotides align to TRBD1. Germline V gene lookup returns CDR1 SQVTM and CDR2 ANQGSEA. Unmatched junction bases numbered 2, after V lost 5 bases and J lost 3 bases. The CDR3 consists of 13 residues. DNA of the CDR3: TGCAGCGTTCGGACAGGGGTCAATCAGCCCCAGCATTTT. Translating it yields CSVRTGVNQPQHF.

The chain joins TRBV12-3 or TRBV12-4 to TRBJ1-5, with 10 bases fitting TRBD1. The CDR3 loop spans 14 amino acids. The CDR3 sequence: CASASGQGNQPQHF. The CDR3 nucleotides are TGTGCTAGTGCCTCGGGACAGGGGAATCAGCCCCAGCATTTT.

This clonotype was seen more than once but under ten times. A much more abundant neighbour one base away suggests this may be a read error. In this CDR3 the conserved last residue, phenylalanine or tryptophan, is missing, so a read error is likely. The chain carries TRBV15 and TRBJ1-2; D call uncertain. Trimming cost V 8 bases and J 2 bases, with 15 bases left between them. Looked up from germline, CDR1 is LNHNV and CDR2 is YYDKDF (reference sequence). This CDR3 comprises 14 residues. The CDR3 DNA reads TGTGCCACCGAGAACCTCCAGCCCAACTATGGCTACACCCTC. Protein product: CATENLQPNYGYTL.

This chain links TRBV6-5 with TRBJ2-7, with TRBD1 identical over 8 bases. CDR1 and CDR2 from the germline V gene are MNHEY and SVGAGI. V lost 2 bases, J lost 4 bases, and 4 bases stayed unmatched. The CDR3 is 14 residues long. CDR3 nucleotide sequence: TGTGCCAGCAGTTACAAGGGACAGGTTTACGAGCAGTACTTC. Protein: CASSYKGQVYEQYF.

V usage is TRBV12-3 or TRBV12-4 and J usage is TRBJ2-7; D tentatively reads TRBD1 or TRBD2 (5 bases each). Trimming stripped 1 base from V and 9 bases from J, with 13 bases between. The CDR3 loop spans 13 amino acids. This chain's CDR3 is CASSLGDGAGQYF. CDR3 nucleotide sequence: TGTGCCAGCAGTTTAGGGGACGGAGCCGGGCAGTACTTC.

This clonotype was recorded at least ten times. The V gene is TRBV29-1, the J gene TRBJ2-7, with TRBD1 matching 10 bases. V gave up 7 bases and J gave up 2 bases; unmatched junction bases: 5. Germline V gene sequence: CDR1 SQVTM, CDR2 ANQGSEA. This CDR3 is 13 amino acids long. CDR3 residues: CSAVGTGAYEQYF. The CDR3 DNA follows: TGCAGCGCCGTCGGGACAGGGGCCTACGAGCAGTACTTC.

This clonotype has more than one count but fewer than ten. The J gene is TRBJ1-2, the V gene TRBV5-4, with D perhaps TRBD1 (6 bases). The CDR3 consists of 16 residues. Germline V gives CDR1 SGHNT, CDR2 YYREEE (reference sequence). The germline V and J ends were trimmed by 1 base and 4 bases, with 17 bases remaining between them. The CDR3 DNA sequence: TGTGCCAGCAGCTTGAGGGGGGCGGACTACGGCTATGGCTACACCTTC. It is translated as CASSLRGADYGYGYTF.

This clonotype was detected only once. V usage is TRBV24-1 and J usage is TRBJ1-1; TRBD1 matches at 9 bases. Looked up from germline, CDR1 is KGHDR and CDR2 is SFDVKD. V lost 10 bases and J lost 2; bases outside the gene matches: 4. CDR3 length: 13 amino acids. CDR3: CATMGQGNTEAFF. CDR3 in DNA: TGTGCCACGATGGGACAGGGAAACACTGAAGCTTTCTTT.

The chain uses TRBV7-9 and TRBJ2-5; D is undetermined. The CDR3 totals 16 residues. The germline gives CDR1 SEHNR, CDR2 FQNEAQ (reference sequence). V was pared by 1 base and J by 1 base, with 13 bases between. The CDR3 sequence: CASSLESGAPQETQYF. DNA of the CDR3: TGTGCCAGCAGCTTAGAAAGTGGAGCGCCCCAAGAGACCCAGTACTTC.

The rearrangement joins TRBV2 to TRBJ2-5, with 9 nucleotides matching TRBD2. In germline, CDR1 is SNHLY, CDR2 FYNNEI. The CDR3 length is 18 residues. With 6 bases clipped from V and 1 base from J, the junction kept 15 bases outside the gene matches. CDR3 sequence reads: CASSETGVSGGTQETQYF. The CDR3 nucleotides are TGTGCCAGCAGCGAGACGGGGGTTAGCGGGGGTACCCAAGAGACCCAGTACTTC.